This TCR beta chain was retrieved from a study of blood T cell repertoires in COVID-19. Study context: Both acute and convalescent COVID-19 samples were obtained from the United States, Italy and Spain. T cells, B-cell-depleted T cells, or PBMCs provided the cDNA or gDNA that served as material.

Original processing methods: The authors estimated nucleated cell counts from reference gene primer amplification. Generated by immunoSEQ multiplex PCR, the TCRdb table keeps only in-frame clones and is missing some. V and J calls and clone size are copied from that table; D and trimming were computed from the DNA. The data show around 180,000 clones, approximately 91% seen once. This TCR was sampled from a man between 65 and 79 years old with active or convalescent COVID-19. Sequenced: peripheral blood.

Written as DNA, the CDR3 is TGTGCCAGCAGCCAGGACGGGGGGGACTACAATGAGCAGTTCTTC. This gives the protein CASSQDGGDYNEQFF. The genes are TRBV11-2 and TRBJ2-1, with 8 bases fitting TRBD2. The CDR3 spans 15 residues. The germline V gene encodes CDR1 SGHAT and CDR2 FQNNGV. The junction had 6 bases not matched to a gene; V was cut back by 5 bases and J by 3 bases.